This note documents a single T cell receptor beta chain sequence. The data were taken from a study of blood T cell repertoires in COVID-19. Study-level information: Collection of acute and convalescent COVID-19 samples took place in the United States, Italy and Spain.

Per the germline V gene, CDR1 is SEHNR and CDR2 is FQNEAQ (reference sequence). Trimming removed 2 bases from V and 5 bases from J; junction bases left unmatched: 9. This CDR3 is built from 16 residues. Under the authors' procedure: Reference gene primers were amplified, and this amplification served to estimate nucleated cell counts. Profiling relied on immunoSEQ multiplex PCR, and the TCRdb table lists in-frame clones only, not all of them. Clonal size and the V and J genes are those of that table, whereas D and trimming came from the DNA. The sample yields approximately 280,000 clones, less than 85% seen once. Seattle's cohort entered during active infection and was followed longitudinally.

Sequencing was done on a sample of peripheral blood. V and J are TRBV7-9 and TRBJ2-1, with 7 bases fitting TRBD2. The clonotype was recovered from a human donor with COVID-19, enrolled during active disease. The donor label of this sample is uncertain. CDR3 DNA: TGTGCCAGCAGCTTATGGGGCGGGAGCACCCACAATGAGCAGTTCTTC. This translates into CASSLWGGSTHNEQFF.